The text below deals with one T cell receptor (beta chain). This entry comes from a study of blood T cell repertoires in COVID-19. Study background: Both acute and convalescent COVID-19 samples were obtained from the United States, Italy and Spain.

With 3 bases removed from V and 1 base from J, the gap between germline ends came to 5 bases. CDR1 is SGHTA, CDR2 FQGTGA, per germline. This CDR3 spans 13 amino acids. In the source study's methods: Quantification of nucleated cells was approximated via reference gene primer amplification. Profiling relied on immunoSEQ multiplex PCR, and the TCRdb table lists in-frame clones only, not all of them. V and J calls and clone size are those listed in that table; D and trimming were worked out from the DNA. Altogether about 140,000 clones are present, roughly four fifths being singletons, with the ten largest covering around 1.6%. The study recruited people aged roughly 18 to 95 years across around 24 US areas. Participants had their cohort set by participant-reported clinical history.

Material: PBMCs or T cells enriched from blood (not recorded which). This TCR was sampled from a woman between 18 and 29 years old who had been exposed to COVID-19. The J gene is TRBJ2-3, the V gene TRBV7-3; D ambiguous. The CDR3 here is CASSFVGTDTQYF. In DNA, the CDR3 is TGTGCCAGCAGCTTCGTAGGCACAGATACGCAGTATTTT.